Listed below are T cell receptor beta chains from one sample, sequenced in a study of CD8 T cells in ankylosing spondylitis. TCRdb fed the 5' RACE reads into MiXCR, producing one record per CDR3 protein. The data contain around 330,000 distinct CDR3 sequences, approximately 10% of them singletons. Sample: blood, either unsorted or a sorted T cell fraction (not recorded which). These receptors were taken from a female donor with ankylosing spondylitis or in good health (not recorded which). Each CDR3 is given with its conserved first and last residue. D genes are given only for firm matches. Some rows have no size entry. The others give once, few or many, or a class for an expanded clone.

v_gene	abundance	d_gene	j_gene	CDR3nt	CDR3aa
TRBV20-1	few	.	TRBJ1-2	TGCAGTGCTAGAGACCCCCTAAAACCCACGTCTAACTATGGCTACACCTTC	CSARDPLKPTSNYGYTF
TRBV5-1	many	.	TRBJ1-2	TGCGCCAGCAGCTTGCAGGGTTCGGATGGCTACACCTTC	CASSLQGSDGYTF
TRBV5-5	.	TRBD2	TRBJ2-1	TGTGCCAGCAGCTTGGTGGACGGGGGCGGGGGGAATGAGCAGTTCTTC	CASSLVDGGGGNEQFF
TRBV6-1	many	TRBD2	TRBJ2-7	TGTGCCAGCGGGACTAGCGGGAGGGTATACGAGCAGTACTTC	CASGTSGRVYEQYF
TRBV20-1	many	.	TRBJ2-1	TGCAGTGCTACGTCCGGACTCCCGATACGGAATGAGCAGTTCTTC	CSATSGLPIRNEQFF
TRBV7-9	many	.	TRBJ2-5	TGTGCCAGCAGCTTAGTTCCAGAGACCCAGTACTTC	CASSLVPETQYF
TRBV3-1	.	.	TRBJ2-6	TGTGCCAGCAGCCCCCAGCTAGCGACTGGGGCCAACGTCCTGACTTTC	CASSPQLATGANVLTF
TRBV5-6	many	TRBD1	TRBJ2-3	TGTGCCAGCAGCTACAGGACAGGTTACGGCACAGATACGCAGTATTTT	CASSYRTGYGTDTQYF
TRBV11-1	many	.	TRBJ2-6	TGTGCCAGCAGCTTAGGAATGGGGGGATCCTCTGGGGCCAACGTCCTGACTTTC	CASSLGMGGSSGANVLTF
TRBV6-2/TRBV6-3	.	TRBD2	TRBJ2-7	TGTGCCAGCAGCTTACTAGCGGACCCCTACGAGCAGTACTTC	CASSLLADPYEQYF
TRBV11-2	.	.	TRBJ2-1	TGTGCCAGCAGCTTAGATTTGAAAGGAGGGAGGAATGAGCAGTTCTTC	CASSLDLKGGRNEQFF
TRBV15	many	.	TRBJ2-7	TGTGCCACCAGCAAACCCGGGACTTCAATCACCTACGAGCAGTACTTC	CATSKPGTSITYEQYF
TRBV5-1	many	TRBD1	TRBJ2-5	TGCGCCAGCAGCTCTTTGCAGGGACAGGGATCGCGAGAGACCCAGTACTTC	CASSSLQGQGSRETQYF
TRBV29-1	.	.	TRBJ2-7	TGCAGCGTTGAAGGGTCACTAGAGGGGGCCTACGAGCAGTACTTC	CSVEGSLEGAYEQYF
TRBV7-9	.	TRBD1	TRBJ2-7	TGTGCCAGCAGCGGTGGACAGGGATTGTACTTC	CASSGGQGLYF
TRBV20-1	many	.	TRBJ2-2	TGCAGTGCTAGAGATGGGGGGTCGGACACCGGGGAGCTGTTTTTT	CSARDGGSDTGELFF
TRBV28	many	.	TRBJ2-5	TGTGCCAGCAGTGTCCGGACGGGGCAAGAGACCCAGTACTTC	CASSVRTGQETQYF
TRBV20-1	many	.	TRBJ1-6	TGCAGTGCTAGAGATCATGGGAGTTCACCCCTCCACTTT	CSARDHGSSPLHF
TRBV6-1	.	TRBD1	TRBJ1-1	TGTGCCAGCACTCGGGACAGAAAAGCTTTCTTT	CASTRDRKAFF
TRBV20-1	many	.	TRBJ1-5	TGCAGTGCAACGACAGTCAATCAGCCCCAGCATTTT	CSATTVNQPQHF
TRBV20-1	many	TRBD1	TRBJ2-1	TGCAGTGCTAGAGACTGGGACAGGGGACGCGATGAGCAGTTCTTC	CSARDWDRGRDEQFF
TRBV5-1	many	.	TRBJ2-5	TGCGCCAGCAGCTTGTATAGACCCCAAGAGACCCAGTACTTC	CASSLYRPQETQYF
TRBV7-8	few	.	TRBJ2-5	TGTGCCAGCAGCTTAGGAGCATCGGTCGAGACCCAGTACTTC	CASSLGASVETQYF
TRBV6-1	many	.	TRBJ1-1	TGTGCCACCGCCATTAGGCAGGGAGGGACTGAAGCTTTCTTT	CATAIRQGGTEAFF
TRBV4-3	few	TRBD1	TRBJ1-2	TGCGCCAGCAGCACCGAACAGGGGAGTCGCTACACCTTC	CASSTEQGSRYTF
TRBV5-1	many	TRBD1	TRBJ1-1	TGCGCCAGCAGCTTGGCGAGGGGGGGACAGGGCCCGAACACTGAAGCTTTCTTT	CASSLARGGQGPNTEAFF
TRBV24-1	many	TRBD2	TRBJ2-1	TGTGCCACCAGTGATCGGGCCGAACTAGCGGGAGTAAAGGATGAGCAGTTCTTC	CATSDRAELAGVKDEQFF
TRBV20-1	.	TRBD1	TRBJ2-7	TGCAGTGCCCCGACAGGGTTAGGAGACGAGCAGTACTTC	CSAPTGLGDEQYF